One sample yielded the 15 T cell receptor beta chains listed below, sequenced in a study of brain T cells in children with intractable seizures. The data were produced by immunoSEQ multiplex PCR, yet TCRdb's version contains in-frame clones alone and is incomplete. The table records about 64,000 clones, 90% to 97% of them present only once. The source material was peripheral blood, sampled at surgery. These receptors were collected from a boy under three years old with focal cortical dysplasia and intractable seizures.

The V call is TRBV3-1 (or the pseudogene TRBV3-2), the J call TRBJ1-6; TRBD1 is a possible D gene (5 bases). Germline values: CDR1 LGHDT, CDR2 YNNKEL (reference sequence). Trimming pared 0 bases from V and 9 bases from J, leaving 6 bases between. The CDR3 length is 13 residues. In DNA form, the CDR3 reads TGTGCCAGCAGCCAAGACGGGGGTTCACCCCTCCACTTT. Translation: CASSQDGGSPLHF.

The genes are TRBV3-1 (or the pseudogene TRBV3-2) and TRBJ2-1; D uncertain. This CDR3 has 14 amino acids. The V gene lost 4 bases and the J gene lost 4 bases, with 11 bases spanning the gap. In germline, CDR1 is LGHDT, CDR2 YNNKEL (reference sequence). CDR3 sequence reads: CASSPKILYNEQFF. As DNA, the CDR3 is TGTGCCAGCAGCCCCAAGATCTTATACAATGAGCAGTTCTTC.

The chain employs TRBV4-2 and TRBJ2-1; tentative D call: TRBD2 (7 bases). The CDR3 is 17 residues long. The germline gives CDR1 LGHNA, CDR2 YNFKEQ. Trimming took 1 base from V and 3 from J, leaving 16 bases between them. The CDR3 loop is CASSQVRGGAYYNEQFF. CDR3 nucleotides: TGTGCCAGCAGCCAAGTGAGGGGGGGGGCCTACTACAATGAGCAGTTCTTC.

The chain has TRBV25-1 and TRBJ1-3; maybe TRBD1 (5 bases). The germline V gene encodes CDR1 MGHDK and CDR2 SYGVNS. V dropped 9 bases and J dropped 2 bases, with 14 bases sitting between them. There are 14 residues in the CDR3. In DNA, the CDR3 is TGTGCCAGTGGGGCCTTAGGCCCTGGAAACACCATATATTTT. Amino acid sequence: CASGALGPGNTIYF.

The chain uses TRBV7-9 and TRBJ2-1; TRBD1 matches 7 bases. Germline trimming cut 5 bases from V and 4 bases from J; bases unmatched to any gene: 14. The length of the CDR3 is 17 residues. Looked up from germline, CDR1 is SEHNR and CDR2 is FQNEAQ (reference sequence). In DNA form, the CDR3 reads TGTGCCAGCAGCGCCCGACAGGGACGAGGGGCTTACAATGAGCAGTTCTTC. Protein sequence: CASSARQGRGAYNEQFF.

The gene calls are TRBV12-5 and TRBJ2-7, with 9 nucleotides matching TRBD1. J gave up 3 bases and V 2 bases, and 8 bases lay outside the gene matches. CDR3 length equals 16 residues. CDR1 LGHNT and CDR2 FRNRAP come from the germline V gene. CDR3 protein: CASGLLTRDRVYEQYF. The CDR3 nucleotides read TGTGCTAGTGGTTTGTTGACCCGGGACAGGGTCTACGAGCAGTACTTC.

J is TRBJ2-7 and V is TRBV18; D call uncertain. The CDR3 runs to 13 residues. Germline values: CDR1 KGHSH, CDR2 LQKENI. V was pared by 2 bases and J by 7 bases, with 12 bases between. Written as DNA, the CDR3 is TGTGCCAGCTCACCATCGGTAGACCAAGAGCAGTACTTC. It specifies CASSPSVDQEQYF.

This chain uses TRBV7-9 with TRBJ2-7; D not certain. Per the germline V gene, CDR1 is SEHNR and CDR2 is FQNEAQ (reference sequence). CDR3 length equals 12 residues. Trimming left V 1 base short and J 4 bases short, with 5 bases between. The CDR3 nucleotides read TGTGCCAGCAGCTTAGTGGGATACGAGCAGTACTTC. Its protein product is CASSLVGYEQYF.

Only one count was recorded for this clone. The chain combines TRBV6-5 with TRBJ2-7, with 10 bases lining up with TRBD1. V shed 6 bases and J 2 bases; nucleotides not matched to a gene: 7. This CDR3 has 15 residues. CDR1 is MNHEY and CDR2 is SVGAGI in the germline V gene. In nucleotides, the CDR3 is TGTGCCAGCAGACGCGGGACAGGGGTCACCTACGAGCAGTACTTC. Amino acids: CASRRGTGVTYEQYF.

The chain links TRBV4-3 to TRBJ2-1; a possible D gene is TRBD2 (6 bases). The length of the CDR3 is 11 residues. The V end was cut by 4 bases, the J end by 9 bases, with 7 bases between. Per germline, CDR1 LGHNA and CDR2 YSLEER. The CDR3 here is CASSPGSEQFF. CDR3 in DNA: TGCGCCAGCAGCCCCGGGAGTGAGCAGTTCTTC.

The chain recombines TRBV27 with TRBJ1-6; 11 bases are a match to TRBD1. The CDR3 has 19 amino acids. Germline CDR1 and CDR2: MNHEY and SMNVEV (reference sequence). V lost 3 bases, J lost 10 bases, and 17 bases stayed unmatched. The CDR3: CASSFLTRTGGLKGSPLHF. The CDR3 DNA sequence: TGTGCCAGCAGTTTCTTGACTAGGACAGGGGGCCTCAAGGGATCACCCCTCCACTTT.

The V call is TRBV6-1, the J call TRBJ2-5; possible D gene TRBD2, 5 bases. This CDR3 spans 14 amino acids. Germline V CDR1 and CDR2: MNHNS, SASEGT. V was pared by 0 bases and J by 5 bases, with 10 bases between. CDR3 sequence reads: CASSEALALETQYF. The DNA of the CDR3 is TGTGCCAGCAGTGAAGCGTTAGCGTTGGAGACCCAGTACTTC.

This clone has a handful of counts. This chain links TRBV7-9 with TRBJ2-2, with a weak D call TRBD1 (6 bases). The germline CDR1 and CDR2 sequences are SEHNR and FQNEAQ (reference sequence). The germline V and J ends were trimmed by 5 bases and 1 base, with 11 bases remaining between them. The CDR3 totals 15 residues. The DNA of the CDR3 is TGTGCCAGCAGCCCGGGACACATGAACACCGGGGAGCTGTTTTTT. Translating it yields CASSPGHMNTGELFF.

This chain connects TRBV25-1 to TRBJ2-7; the D is unclear. There are 13 residues in the CDR3. V was trimmed by 4 bases and J by 4 bases, leaving 11 bases between them. Germline V CDR1 and CDR2: MGHDK, SYGVNS. For the CDR3, the DNA is TGTGCCAGCAGTGTACAAAACAATTACGAGCAGTACTTC. Translated: CASSVQNNYEQYF.

Only one count was recorded for this clone. This chain links TRBV5-1 with TRBJ2-2, with a possible D match to TRBD2 (6 bases). The CDR3 length is 15 residues. Germline CDR1 and CDR2: SGHRS and YFSETQ. Trimming left V 1 base short and J 2 bases short, with 9 bases between. CDR3 bases: TGCGCCAGCAGCTTGAACGGGGGAAACACCGGGGAGCTGTTTTTT. Its translation: CASSLNGGNTGELFF.